These 32 T cell receptor beta chains were all obtained from the same sample, sequenced in a study of shared clonotypes between healthy human individuals. CD8 cells regarded as naive lacked CD45RO, were positively chosen for CCR7, and omitted terminally differentiated effector memory CD45RA+ cells. Using immunoSEQ multiplex PCR, the repertoire was profiled, and TCRdb retains in-frame clones only, with some absent. The sample holds around 640,000 clones, 95% to 97% seen once. Sequencing was carried out using naive CD8+ T cells sorted from blood. Source of these receptors: a woman aged 30 to 39 in good health.

A remark on this clone: Other DNA sequences of this sample code for an identical CDR3. The chain combines TRBV7-9 with TRBJ2-1, with unresolved D. The CDR3 length is 11 residues. V was cut by 5 bases and J by 8 bases, with 7 bases left in between. Germline-derived CDR1 and CDR2 are SEHNR and FQNEAQ (reference sequence). The CDR3 is CASSLIDEQFF. The CDR3 nucleotides read TGTGCCAGCAGCCTGATAGATGAGCAGTTCTTC.

In its sample, this clone was seen once. This chain links TRBV27 with TRBJ2-1; possibly TRBD2 for D (5 bases). Germline-derived CDR1 and CDR2 are MNHEY and SMNVEV (reference sequence). The V end was cut by 3 bases, the J end by 7 bases, with 13 bases between. The CDR3 has 14 residues. Here the CDR3 reads CASSFGSGQNEQFF. Here the CDR3 DNA reads TGTGCCAGCAGTTTCGGCAGCGGCCAAAATGAGCAGTTCTTC.

The chain couples TRBV7-9 to TRBJ2-3, with 8 bases fitting TRBD2. Germline V gives CDR1 SEHNR, CDR2 FQNEAQ (reference sequence). The CDR3 runs to 13 residues. V lost 5 bases, J lost 5 bases, and 3 bases stayed unmatched. The CDR3 loop is CASSALAGDTQYF. The CDR3 region has the DNA TGTGCCAGCAGCGCCCTAGCGGGAGATACGCAGTATTTT.

The chain uses TRBV28 and TRBJ1-5, with D possibly TRBD1 on 5 matching bases. This CDR3 region has 15 residues. Trimming removed 5 bases from V and 2 bases from J, with 13 bases in between. Germline V lookup: CDR1 MDHEN, CDR2 SYDVKM. The CDR3: CASSEQVDGNQPQHF. CDR3 in DNA: TGTGCCAGCAGTGAACAGGTGGATGGCAATCAGCCCCAGCATTTT.

In the case of this clone: The same CDR3 can be traced to other DNA sequences in this sample. This chain connects TRBV6-5 to TRBJ2-7, with TRBD1 as a possible D gene (5 bases). The CDR3 consists of 13 residues. Trimming stripped 6 bases from V and 3 bases from J, with 12 bases between. Germline CDR1 and CDR2: MNHEY and SVGAGI. The chain's CDR3 is CASSLTESYEQYF. The CDR3 DNA sequence: TGTGCCAGCAGCCTGACAGAAAGCTACGAGCAGTACTTC.

The chain carries TRBV19 and TRBJ2-3; 12 bases map to TRBD2. Germline lookup yields CDR1 LNHDA and CDR2 SQIVND (reference sequence). With 4 bases clipped from V and 1 base from J, the junction kept 3 bases outside the gene matches. This CDR3 has 16 residues. As DNA, the CDR3 is TGTGCCAGTAGTAGGCTAGCGGGAGGGGGCACAGATACGCAGTATTTT. This translates into CASSRLAGGGTDTQYF.

J is TRBJ2-1 and V is TRBV27, with D perhaps given as TRBD1 or TRBD2 (5 bases each). Germline V gives CDR1 MNHEY, CDR2 SMNVEV (reference sequence). Trimming removed 5 bases at V and 5 bases at J, with 19 bases between. The CDR3 covers 16 residues. CDR3 bases: TGTGCCAGCAGTCCAAACCCAACAGGACTGAACAATGAGCAGTTCTTC. It translates to CASSPNPTGLNNEQFF.

The chain joins TRBV6-6 to TRBJ1-5, with D possibly matching TRBD1 (5 bases). Trimming removed 8 bases from V and 1 base from J, with 12 bases in between. Looked up from germline, CDR1 is MNHNY and CDR2 is SVGAGI (reference sequence). The CDR3 sequence is 14 residues long. The DNA for the CDR3 is TGTGCCAGCTCCTACGGGGGGAGCAATCAGCCCCAGCATTTT. It is translated as CASSYGGSNQPQHF.

CDR3 sequence: CASSQEASGETYEQYF. The DNA of the CDR3 is TGTGCCAGCAGCCAAGAGGCTAGCGGGGAGACCTACGAGCAGTACTTC. The chain carries TRBV4-2 and TRBJ2-7, with 9 bases lining up with TRBD2. Germline-derived CDR1 and CDR2 are LGHNA and YNFKEQ. Germline trimming cut 0 bases from V and 2 bases from J; bases unmatched to any gene: 5. This CDR3 region has 16 residues.

V and J are TRBV30 and TRBJ1-2, with D unclear. Germline values: CDR1 GTSNPN, CDR2 SVGIG (reference sequence). The CDR3 has 13 amino acids. V was shortened by 3 bases and J by 8 bases, with 16 bases between the two germline ends. CDR3 sequence: CAWSMDGLTGYTF. CDR3 coding DNA: TGTGCCTGGAGCATGGACGGGCTCACGGGCTACACCTTC.

The chain employs TRBV5-4 and TRBJ1-1; TRBD1 agrees at 12 bases. The V gene's germline CDR1 is SGHNT and CDR2 YYREEE (reference sequence). There are 18 residues in the CDR3. The junction had 7 bases not matched to a gene; V was cut back by 0 bases and J by 1 base. CDR3 loop: CASSLASPGQGANTEAFF. CDR3 in DNA: TGTGCCAGCAGCTTGGCGTCTCCGGGACAGGGGGCGAACACTGAAGCTTTCTTT.

The chain couples TRBV30 to TRBJ2-7; D is perhaps TRBD1 (7 bases). Germline CDR1 is GTSNPN and CDR2 is SVGIG (reference sequence). The ends were cut back, 0 bases at V and 5 bases at J, with 14 bases in the middle. The CDR3 is 14 residues long. The CDR3: CAWSVIGRGDEQYF. The CDR3 nucleotides are TGTGCCTGGAGTGTAATTGGCAGGGGGGACGAGCAGTACTTC.

The gene calls are TRBV10-3 and TRBJ2-7; D gene ambiguous. The CDR3 has 17 residues. CDR1 and CDR2 from the germline V gene are ENHRY and SYGVKD. Trimming left V 4 bases short and J 2 bases short, with 21 bases between. The DNA of the CDR3 is TGTGCCATCAGTGTTAGGGTTCCTAACACCTTGACCTACGAGCAGTACTTC. This encodes CAISVRVPNTLTYEQYF.

The rearrangement uses TRBV5-1 and TRBJ2-7; the match to TRBD1 covers 9 bases. There are 16 residues in the CDR3. Germline V gene data show CDR1 as SGHRS and CDR2 as YFSETQ. The V segment lost 1 base and the J segment 4 bases; nucleotides outside the gene matches: 9. The CDR3 region is CASSLPPGQGAYEQYF. The CDR3 DNA follows: TGCGCCAGCAGCTTGCCTCCGGGACAGGGTGCGTACGAGCAGTACTTC.

This sequence joins TRBV9 and TRBJ2-3; 8 bases are a match to TRBD2. Trimming took 6 bases from V and 3 from J; bases not matched to a gene: 12. CDR3 length equals 16 residues. Germline V gene lookup returns CDR1 SGDLS and CDR2 YYNGEE. CDR3 bases: TGTGCCAGCAACCTATACGGGGGGGAACGAACAGATACGCAGTATTTT. Amino acids: CASNLYGGERTDTQYF.

V and J are TRBV25-1 and TRBJ1-6, with 8 positions matching TRBD1. There are 13 residues in the CDR3. V lost 6 bases to trimming and J lost 10 bases; unmatched junction nucleotides: 5. CDR1 and CDR2 (germline): MGHDK, SYGVNS. DNA for the CDR3: TGTGCCAGCAGGCAGGGGGCCGGATCACCCCTCCACTTT. Protein product: CASRQGAGSPLHF. The whole variable domain, filled in from reference TRBV25-1 and TRBJ1-6, reads EADIYQTPRYLVIGTGKKITLECSQTMGHDKMYWYQQDPGMELHLIHYSYGVNSTEKGDLSSESTVSRIRTEHFPLTLESARPSHTSQYLCASRQGAGSPLHFGNGTRLTVT.

J is TRBJ2-7 and V is TRBV9; 9 bases fit TRBD1. The CDR3 runs to 14 residues. Germline-derived CDR1 and CDR2 are SGDLS and YYNGEE. The V and J ends lost 3 bases and 3 bases, in that order; junction bases with no gene match: 4. The CDR3 protein is CASSERDRDYEQYF. CDR3 DNA: TGTGCCAGCAGCGAAAGGGACAGGGACTACGAGCAGTACTTC.

A remark on this clone: Within the sample, other DNA sequences also encode this same CDR3. The chain carries TRBV28 and TRBJ2-7, with D hard to call. Per the germline V gene, CDR1 is MDHEN and CDR2 is SYDVKM. The CDR3 is made up of 14 amino acids. Between the trimmed V and J ends, which lost 2 bases and 1 base, there was a span of 9 bases. CDR3 protein: CASSLAGRSYEQYF. CDR3 DNA: TGTGCCAGCAGTTTAGCCGGCCGATCCTACGAGCAGTACTTC.

J is TRBJ1-1 and V is TRBV27; D is ambiguous. V lost 3 bases and J lost 1, with 12 bases in between. The CDR3 spans 15 residues. The germline V gene has CDR1 MNHEY and CDR2 SMNVEV (reference sequence). The CDR3 DNA sequence: TGTGCCAGCAGTTTGGCCCTGGGGTCGAACACTGAAGCTTTCTTT. Amino acid sequence: CASSLALGSNTEAFF.

This sequence joins TRBV29-1 and TRBJ2-5; 7 nucleotides agree with TRBD2. The CDR3 covers 13 residues. CDR1 is SQVTM and CDR2 is ANQGSEA in the germline V gene. The V gene end was trimmed by 3 bases and the J gene end by 4 bases; junction bases not matched to a gene: 5. The CDR3 here is CSVEGGDLETQYF. The CDR3 DNA is TGCAGCGTTGAGGGAGGGGACCTAGAGACCCAGTACTTC.

This chain links TRBV4-2 with TRBJ2-3; 7 bases agree with TRBD2. The CDR3 has 14 residues. Germline lookup yields CDR1 LGHNA and CDR2 YNFKEQ. V lost 6 bases and J lost 0; bases outside the gene matches: 3. CDR3 nucleotides: TGTGCCAGCAGGGGGGGGGTTAGCACAGATACGCAGTATTTT. This translates into CASRGGVSTDTQYF.

The chain combines TRBV11-2 with TRBJ2-2, with no clear D. This CDR3 is 15 amino acids long. Germline V CDR1 and CDR2: SGHAT, FQNNGV. V lost 2 bases and J 5 bases, leaving 12 bases between the germline ends. CDR3 sequence (DNA): TGTGCCAGCAGCTTACCCAGCCTGGGTACCGGGGAGCTGTTTTTT. This translates into CASSLPSLGTGELFF.

This clone was detected a few times. This chain uses TRBV4-1 with TRBJ1-1; D call uncertain. Trimming left V 1 base short and J 10 bases short, with 7 bases between. CDR1 and CDR2 (germline): MGHRA, YSYEKL. This CDR3 contains 11 residues. In DNA, the CDR3 is TGCGCCAGCAGCCAAGGTCGGGGAGCTTTCTTT. Translated: CASSQGRGAFF.

J is TRBJ2-5 and V is TRBV13; D not certain. Trimming took 3 bases from V and 11 from J, leaving 10 bases between them. Germline V gives CDR1 PRHDT, CDR2 FYEKMQ (reference sequence). The CDR3 runs 11 residues. The CDR3 nucleotides are TGTGCCAGCAGCTTCGGGCGTGAGCAGTACTTC. Its translation: CASSFGREQYF. The complete variable domain, with remaining parts taken from reference TRBV13 and TRBJ2-5, reads AAGVIQSPRHLIKEKRETATLKCYPIPRHDTVYWYQQGPGQDPQFLISFYEKMQSDKGSIPDRFSAQQFSDYHSELNMSSLELGDSALYFCASSFGREQYFGPGTRLLVL.

The rearrangement joins TRBV28 to TRBJ1-1; D gene uncertain. Per the germline V gene, CDR1 is MDHEN and CDR2 is SYDVKM. V shed 6 bases and J shed 4 bases, with 15 bases lying between them. The CDR3 consists of 14 residues. CDR3 sequence reads: CASSLGNQATEAFF. The CDR3 DNA reads as TGTGCCAGCAGCCTAGGTAACCAGGCCACTGAAGCTTTCTTT.

The chain couples TRBV7-9 to TRBJ2-1; a possible D gene is TRBD1 (5 bases). Germline lookup yields CDR1 SEHNR and CDR2 FQNEAQ (reference sequence). The CDR3 loop spans 14 amino acids. The V end was cut by 7 bases, the J end by 3 bases, with 13 bases between. CDR3 loop: CASTPGFGYNEQFF. CDR3 DNA: TGTGCCAGCACCCCAGGGTTCGGCTACAATGAGCAGTTCTTC.

About this clone: At the DNA level, this CDR3 is encoded by other sequences in the same sample as well. The chain joins TRBV4-1 to TRBJ2-1; D ambiguous. The germline gives CDR1 MGHRA, CDR2 YSYEKL. Trimming removed 6 bases at V and 7 bases at J, with 7 bases between. The CDR3 contains 11 residues. The CDR3 loop reads CASRRSNEQFF. The CDR3 DNA reads as TGCGCCAGCAGACGAAGTAATGAGCAGTTCTTC.

The chain uses TRBV4-1 and TRBJ1-2; D might be TRBD1 (5 bases). V gave up 1 base and J gave up 5 bases, with 17 bases separating them. This CDR3 spans 16 amino acids. Germline V lookup: CDR1 MGHRA, CDR2 YSYEKL. The CDR3 here is CASSQALGQGQYGYTF. For the CDR3, the DNA is TGCGCCAGCAGCCAAGCCCTGGGGCAGGGTCAGTATGGCTACACCTTC.

A word on this clone: Other DNA sequences within the sample encode an identical CDR3. The chain links TRBV5-1 to TRBJ2-7; 8 nucleotides line up with TRBD1. The CDR3 loop spans 14 amino acids. From germline, CDR1 is SGHRS and CDR2 YFSETQ. After removal of 3 bases from V and 0 bases from J, the junction contained 2 bases not matched to a gene. This chain's CDR3 is CASSSGQGSYEQYF. For the CDR3, the DNA is TGCGCCAGCAGCTCAGGACAGGGCTCCTACGAGCAGTACTTC.

The chain is built from TRBV6-5 and TRBJ1-2, with D hard to call. This CDR3 comprises 13 residues. CDR1 is MNHEY and CDR2 is SVGAGI in the germline V gene. Trimming stripped 0 bases from V and 2 bases from J, with 4 bases between. The CDR3 here is CASSYSGNYGYTF. CDR3 DNA: TGTGCCAGCAGTTACTCGGGAAACTATGGCTACACCTTC.

The chain joins TRBV7-9 to TRBJ1-2; TRBD1 aligns across 10 bases. The CDR3 runs 15 residues. Trimming removed 4 bases from V and 4 bases from J; junction bases left unmatched: 6. CDR1 is SEHNR and CDR2 is FQNEAQ in the germline V gene (reference sequence). The CDR3 region has the DNA TGTGCCAGCAGCTCGGGACAGGGGACGACCTATGGCTACACCTTC. It encodes CASSSGQGTTYGYTF.

The rearrangement joins TRBV28 to TRBJ1-1, with D hard to call. CDR1 is MDHEN and CDR2 is SYDVKM in the germline V gene. V was cut by 1 base and J by 0 bases, with 21 bases left in between. This CDR3 region has 19 residues. The DNA for the CDR3 is TGTGCCAGCAGTTTATTCCCCGGGGTTTCCCGCCTTATGAACACTGAAGCTTTCTTT. This sequence encodes CASSLFPGVSRLMNTEAFF.